This T cell receptor beta chain emerged from a study of blood T cell repertoires in COVID-19. About the study: Acute-phase and convalescent COVID-19 samples originated in the United States, Italy and Spain. The analysed material was cDNA or gDNA that came from T cells, B-cell-depleted T cells, or PBMCs.

Authors' processing steps: Using reference gene primer amplification, nucleated cell counts were estimated. This table comes from immunoSEQ multiplex PCR, and its TCRdb copy is limited to in-frame clones, with some not included. V, J and clone size are taken as reported in that table, and D and trimming were inferred from the DNA itself. This table holds tens of thousands of clones, more than 85% found once. Enrollment of patients from Seattle took place during active infection, with longitudinal follow-up. The germline gives CDR1 LGHDT, CDR2 YNNKEL (reference sequence). Trimming cost V 5 bases and J 6 bases, with 16 bases left between them. The CDR3 totals 14 residues.

Sequencing was performed on peripheral blood. This chain connects TRBV3-1 (or the pseudogene TRBV3-2) to TRBJ1-1; D gene uncertain. The sequence was collected from a man in his forties or fifties with COVID-19, enrolled during active disease. The CDR3 DNA sequence: TGTGCCAGCAGCGCAGGAGGATTCGGGGCTGAAGCTTTCTTT. Translated: CASSAGGFGAEAFF.